Listed below are T cell receptor beta chains from one sample, sequenced in a study of blood T cell repertoires in COVID-19. TCRdb's copy holds only in-frame clones and misses some; the assay was immunoSEQ multiplex PCR. Here the sample spans 65,000 to 75,000 clones, about 69% being singletons. The sample comprised peripheral blood. These receptor sequences come from a man between 65 and 85 years old with acute or convalescent COVID-19. CDR3s include the opening cysteine and the closing phenylalanine or tryptophan. D genes are given only for firm matches. For some rows the clone size is stated as once, few or many, or as a class when expanded; others skip it.

clone size: few
J gene: TRBJ1-2
D gene: .
V gene: TRBV6-6
CDR3 DNA: TGTGCCAGCAGTGACCCGGACAGACCAAACTATGGCTACACCTTC
CDR3 protein: CASSDPDRPNYGYTF

clone size: .
J gene: TRBJ1-2
D gene: .
V gene: TRBV15
CDR3 DNA: TGTGCCACCAGCAGAGGAGGAGGCCTCCTCTATGGCTACACCTTC
CDR3 protein: CATSRGGGLLYGYTF

clone size: .
J gene: TRBJ1-1
D gene: TRBD1
V gene: TRBV24-1
CDR3 DNA: TGTGCCACCAGTGATACAGGGGGAGGGAACACTGAAGCTTTCTTT
CDR3 protein: CATSDTGGGNTEAFF

clone size: .
J gene: TRBJ2-7
D gene: .
V gene: TRBV7-9
CDR3 DNA: TGTGCCAGCAGCTTACGGCGGGGTGAGGACGAGCAGTACTTC
CDR3 protein: CASSLRRGEDEQYF

clone size: .
J gene: TRBJ2-3
D gene: TRBD2
V gene: TRBV27
CDR3 DNA: TGTGCCAGCACCCTATTAGGGGGCGCTAGCGGGAGTCTTGGCACAGATACGCAGTATTTT
CDR3 protein: CASTLLGGASGSLGTDTQYF

clone size: .
J gene: TRBJ1-1
D gene: .
V gene: TRBV3-1/TRBV3-2
CDR3 DNA: TGTGCCAGCAGCCAAGAATCCAGGGCGGTCACTGAAGCTTTCTTT
CDR3 protein: CASSQESRAVTEAFF

clone size: once
J gene: TRBJ1-2
D gene: .
V gene: TRBV28
CDR3 DNA: TGTGCCAGCAGTTTGGGGCATTTCGTGGAGGGCTACACCTTC
CDR3 protein: CASSLGHFVEGYTF

clone size: few
J gene: TRBJ2-5
D gene: TRBD1
V gene: TRBV4-1
CDR3 DNA: TGCGCCAGCAGCCCTTCTACTACAGGGGTACAAGAGACCCAGTACTTC
CDR3 protein: CASSPSTTGVQETQYF

clone size: .
J gene: TRBJ2-2
D gene: .
V gene: TRBV28
CDR3 DNA: TGTGCCAGCAGAAGGAGCGGTACAAACACCGGGGAGCTGTTTTTT
CDR3 protein: CASRRSGTNTGELFF

clone size: many
J gene: TRBJ2-7
D gene: .
V gene: TRBV2
CDR3 DNA: TGTGCCAGCAGTTTAGACAACTTATCCTACGAGCAGTACTTC
CDR3 protein: CASSLDNLSYEQYF